This T cell receptor (beta chain) was observed in a study of T cell clonality in common variable immunodeficiency. Overall study findings and caveats: Patient heterogeneity in the CVID cohort limited correlations between repertoire features and clinical complications. Common variable immunodeficiency TCR beta sequences reportedly had fewer deletions and N-nucleotide insertions.

V shed 4 bases and J shed 7 bases, with 13 bases lying between them. CDR3 length equals 14 residues. The germline gives CDR1 SEHNR, CDR2 FQNEAQ (reference sequence). Many counts were recorded for this clone. Its target is not known. The CDR3 end lies 3 residues beyond the end of the read and is filled in from the germline J gene. Donors gave about 5 to 9 ml heparinized peripheral whole blood. Equal genomic DNA amounts from CVID and control samples were sequenced. Some clones are missing from TCRdb's copy, which holds only in-frame ones; the method was immunoSEQ multiplex PCR. This sample carries approximately 17,000 clones, none of them present only once.

This clonotype was sampled from a human donor with common variable immunodeficiency. This rearrangement joins TRBV7-9 to TRBJ1-4, with D tentatively TRBD1 (6 bases). Sequencing input: peripheral blood mononuclear cells. CDR3 bases read: TGTGCCAGCAGCTCCTCTACAGGGATTGAAAAA. Translating it yields CASSSSTGIEK. The entire CDR3 sequence reads CASSSSTGIEKLFF.